The sample holds a few counts of the clone carrying this TCR beta chain. Its specificity is not known. The entry originates in a study of cytomegalovirus exposure and HLA in healthy donors. Study conclusions and caveats: Most TCR sequences were rare, but some public TCRs occurred in many donors. In presence/absence analyses, roughly uniform sequencing depth across donors was assumed. Most of the CMV-associated TCR beta chains (in a later analysis) appeared to be HLA-restricted.

60 Vbeta and 13 Jbeta primers were used in PCR. Data came from immunoSEQ multiplex PCR; TCRdb stores just in-frame clones and leaves some out. The sample shows 85,000 to 130,000 clones, around 82% of them seen only once. V gave up 3 bases and J gave up 4 bases, with 25 bases separating them. The CDR3 length is 18 residues. Germline V lookup: CDR1 SGHVS, CDR2 FQNEAQ. The receptor was isolated from a man aged 50 to 60 in good health and CMV-seronegative. Material: PBMCs. The V and J genes are TRBV7-8 and TRBJ2-7; D is unclear. Here the CDR3 DNA reads TGTGCCAGCAGCTTCAAAGTTAGGAGCTCGGGTGAAAGATACGAGCAGTACTTC. This translates into CASSFKVRSSGERYEQYF.